This T cell receptor beta chain appears in the sequencing data of a study of long-term antiretroviral therapy in people with HIV. Survey-level resolution applied to immunoSEQ assay v3.0. TCRdb keeps only in-frame clones here, not all; method: immunoSEQ multiplex PCR. The sample includes under 30,000 clones, about 80% of them seen just once. The germline V gene encodes CDR1 LGHNA and CDR2 YSLEER. V was pared by 4 bases and J by 7 bases, with 17 bases between. The CDR3 sequence is 16 residues long. This clone was picked up a small number of times. The sample consisted of unsorted PBMCs, taken 0.3 years after starting antiretroviral therapy. The genes are TRBV4-3 and TRBJ1-6; weak D call: TRBD1 (5 bases). The source is a man between 35 and 55 years old with HIV. CDR3: CASSRAPGPVNSPLHF. CDR3 nucleotide sequence: TGCGCCAGCAGCCGCGCCCCGGGACCGGTGAATTCACCCCTCCACTTT.